This T cell receptor beta chain emerged from a study of CD8 T cells in Susac syndrome. Note on this clonotype: Antigen unknown.

This CDR3 has 11 amino acids. Germline CDR1 and CDR2: MNHEY and SVGAGI. The V gene lost 8 bases and the J gene lost 10 bases, with 12 bases spanning the gap. The study's findings and limits: The Susac syndrome CD4+ T cell repertoires displayed no clonal expansion.

An amount of RNA that ranged from roughly 0.45 to 1 ug was reverse transcribed with random hexamers. TCRdb processed the immunoSEQ multiplex PCR reads anew with MiXCR; each CDR3 protein has one entry. The sample contains roughly 140,000 distinct CDR3 sequences, around 95% of which appear only once. Input material: CD4+ T cells from PBMCs. The source of this sequence is a human donor with Susac syndrome. The J gene is TRBJ2-1, the V gene TRBV6-5, with TRBD2 as a possible D gene (5 bases). The CDR3 here is CASGDGSEQFF. In DNA, the CDR3 is TGTGCCAGCGGGGATGGGAGCGAGCAGTTCTTC.